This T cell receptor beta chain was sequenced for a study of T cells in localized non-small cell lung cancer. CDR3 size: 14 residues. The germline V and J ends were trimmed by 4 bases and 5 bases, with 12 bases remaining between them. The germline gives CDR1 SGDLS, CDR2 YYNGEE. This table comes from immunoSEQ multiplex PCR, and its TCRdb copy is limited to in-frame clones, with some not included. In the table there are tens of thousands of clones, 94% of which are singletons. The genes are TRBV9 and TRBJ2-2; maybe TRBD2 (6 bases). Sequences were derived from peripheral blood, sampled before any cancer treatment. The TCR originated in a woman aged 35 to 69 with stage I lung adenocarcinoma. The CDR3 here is CASSRRRETGELFF. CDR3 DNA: TGTGCCAGCAGCCGCCGGCGGGAAACCGGGGAGCTGTTTTTT.